The next 20 T cell receptor beta chains were all read from a single sample in a study of cytomegalovirus exposure and HLA in healthy donors. Primers included in the PCR were 60 Vbeta and 13 Jbeta primers. The table came from immunoSEQ multiplex PCR; TCRdb's copy has only in-frame clones and leaves some out. The sample consists of 110,000 or so clones, less than 85% of them appearing once. Input material: PBMCs. These receptors came from a man in his forties or fifties in good health and CMV-seropositive.

V gene TRBV9 combines with J gene TRBJ2-7; 7 positions agree with TRBD2. Per germline, CDR1 SGDLS and CDR2 YYNGEE. The V and J ends lost 0 bases and 2 bases, in that order; junction bases with no gene match: 8. The CDR3 spans 16 residues. The CDR3 is CASSVEEWRGTYEQYF. The CDR3 DNA follows: TGTGCCAGCAGCGTAGAAGAATGGCGGGGGACCTACGAGCAGTACTTC.

J is TRBJ1-2 and V is TRBV2, with 7 bases matching TRBD1. V trimming: 3 bases; J trimming: 6 bases; junction bases outside the gene matches: 4. The CDR3 sequence is 13 residues long. Germline assignment: CDR1 SNHLY and CDR2 FYNNEI. The CDR3 coding sequence is TGTGCCAGCAGTGACTTTCAGGGGGATGGCTACACCTTC. It translates to CASSDFQGDGYTF.

This chain connects TRBV4-3 to TRBJ1-4, with 8 nucleotides matching TRBD1. V was clipped by 0 bases and J by 4 bases; unmatched bases: 10. The CDR3 runs to 18 residues. The germline CDR1 and CDR2 sequences are LGHNA and YSLEER. The CDR3 DNA reads as TGCGCCAGCAGCCAAGATCCCCTTAGGACAGGGTTTAATGAAAAACTGTTTTTT. This codes for CASSQDPLRTGFNEKLFF.

The chain links TRBV7-9 to TRBJ2-7; weak D call: TRBD2 (7 bases). The CDR3 spans 14 residues. CDR1 is SEHNR, CDR2 FQNEAQ, per germline (reference sequence). Trimming stripped 1 base from V and 2 bases from J, with 9 bases between. The DNA of the CDR3 is TGTGCCAGCAGCTTAGAAGGGGGGGCCTACGAGCAGTACTTC. This codes for CASSLEGGAYEQYF.

The chain employs TRBV28 and TRBJ2-5, with 10 bases aligning to TRBD2. V dropped 4 bases and J dropped 4; count of bases not matched to a gene: 12. Per germline, CDR1 MDHEN and CDR2 SYDVKM. The CDR3 is 17 residues long. The CDR3 region is CASSSALEREGLETQYF. The DNA of the CDR3 is TGTGCCAGCAGTTCCGCTTTGGAGCGGGAGGGCCTAGAGACCCAGTACTTC.

With regard to this clone: Sequence at one end of the junction differs from germline and may be a read error. The rearrangement links TRBV10-2 to TRBJ2-5; perhaps TRBD1 as D (5 bases). Per germline, CDR1 WSHSY and CDR2 SAAADI. The CDR3 is made up of 13 amino acids. For the CDR3, the DNA is TGCGCCAGCAGTCTCGACAGCCAAGGGACCCAGTACTTC. The encoded protein is CASSLDSQGTQYF.

The CDR3 bases are TGTGCCAGCAGTGCAGACAGCGAGCAGTACTTC. It is translated as CASSADSEQYF. The chain links TRBV2 to TRBJ2-7, with D perhaps TRBD1 (5 bases). This CDR3 has 11 amino acids. CDR1 is SNHLY and CDR2 is FYNNEI in the germline V gene. Trimming pared 4 bases from V and 6 bases from J, leaving 7 bases between. Using reference TRBV2 and TRBJ2-7 for the parts outside the CDR3, the full variable domain is EPEVTQTPSHQVTQMGQEVILRCVPISNHLYFYWYRQILGQKVEFLVSFYNNEISEKSEIFDDQFSVERPDGSNFTLKIRSTKLEDSAMYFCASSADSEQYFGPGTRLTVT.

This clone is a singleton in its sample. The chain employs TRBV7-6 and TRBJ1-5, with D perhaps matching TRBD1 (5 bases). Looked up from germline, CDR1 is SGHVS and CDR2 is FNYEAQ. The CDR3 runs 16 residues. V lost 2 bases to trimming and J lost 1 base, with 12 bases between them. The CDR3 DNA is TGTGCCAGCAGCTTACAAGCGGGACCGAGCAATCAGCCCCAGCATTTT. It translates to CASSLQAGPSNQPQHF. The entire variable domain, with the rest obtained from reference TRBV7-6 and TRBJ1-5, is as follows: GAGVSQSPRYKVTKRGQDVALRCDPISGHVSLYWYRQALGQGPEFLTYFNYEAQQDKSGLPNDRFSAERPEGSISTLTIQRTEQRDSAMYRCASSLQAGPSNQPQHFGDGTRLSIL.

The V call is TRBV5-4, the J call TRBJ1-1, with D unclear. V lost 0 bases and J 10 bases, leaving 16 bases between the germline ends. Germline CDR1 and CDR2: SGHNT and YYREEE (reference sequence). The length of the CDR3 is 14 residues. This chain's CDR3 is CASSLVEFSEGAFF. The CDR3 DNA is TGTGCCAGCAGCTTGGTTGAATTTTCGGAGGGAGCTTTCTTT.

The chain couples TRBV19 to TRBJ2-7, with D possibly matching TRBD1 (5 bases). The CDR3 totals 14 residues. With 3 bases removed from V and 2 bases from J, the gap between germline ends came to 11 bases. Looked up from germline, CDR1 is LNHDA and CDR2 is SQIVND (reference sequence). CDR3 nucleotides: TGTGCCAGTAGTATTTCAGGGCCGACCTACGAGCAGTACTTC. Its protein is CASSISGPTYEQYF.

The rearrangement joins TRBV6-1 to TRBJ1-1; TRBD1 agrees at 9 bases. The CDR3 contains 13 residues. The germline V gene has CDR1 MNHNS and CDR2 SASEGT. With V trimmed by 1 base and J by 7 bases, 1 base remained unmatched. Here the CDR3 DNA reads TGTGCCAGCAGTGAAGGGACAGGGGTTGAAGCTTTCTTT. It is translated as CASSEGTGVEAFF.

This sequence joins TRBV6-5 and TRBJ2-3; 7 nucleotides agree with TRBD1. V gave up 6 bases and J gave up 0 bases; unmatched junction bases: 6. Germline assignment: CDR1 MNHEY and CDR2 SVGAGI. This CDR3 region has 15 residues. CDR3 sequence reads: CASRRQGPSTDTQYF. The CDR3 DNA reads TGTGCCAGCAGACGACAGGGACCTAGCACAGATACGCAGTATTTT.

This chain joins TRBV7-8 and TRBJ1-1; no clear D gene. The germline CDR1 and CDR2 sequences are SGHVS and FQNEAQ. This CDR3 spans 15 amino acids. The ends were cut back, 1 base at V and 2 bases at J, with 11 bases in the middle. CDR3 coding DNA: TGTGCCAGCAGCTTAGAGGTAGACACCAACACTGAAGCTTTCTTT. It translates to CASSLEVDTNTEAFF.

This clone was seen just once. This sequence joins TRBV25-1 and TRBJ1-3; unclear D gene. The V gene's germline CDR1 is MGHDK and CDR2 SYGVNS. CDR3 size: 15 residues. V was clipped by 2 bases and J by 0 bases, with 8 bases between them. This CDR3 reads CASSERFSSGNTIYF. Here the CDR3 DNA reads TGTGCCAGCAGTGAACGGTTTAGCTCTGGAAACACCATATATTTT. Together with reference TRBV25-1 and TRBJ1-3, the CDR3 gives the full variable domain: EADIYQTPRYLVIGTGKKITLECSQTMGHDKMYWYQQDPGMELHLIHYSYGVNSTEKGDLSSESTVSRIRTEHFPLTLESARPSHTSQYLCASSERFSSGNTIYFGEGSWLTVV.

This chain connects TRBV5-1 to TRBJ1-3; 11 bases fit TRBD1. CDR1 is SGHRS, CDR2 YFSETQ, per germline. This CDR3 spans 15 amino acids. With 2 bases clipped from V and 7 bases from J, the junction kept 5 bases outside the gene matches. CDR3 loop: CASSFSGQGANTIYF. The CDR3 nucleotides read TGCGCCAGCAGCTTTTCCGGACAGGGGGCCAACACCATATATTTT.

This chain connects TRBV7-2 to TRBJ1-2; D remains ambiguous. This CDR3 is 13 amino acids long. In germline, CDR1 is SGHTA, CDR2 FQGNSA. The V end was cut by 10 bases, the J end by 3 bases, with 15 bases between. CDR3 nucleotides: TGTGCCACCCAACCCTACGGGGACTATGGCTACACCTTC. It specifies CATQPYGDYGYTF.

The chain employs TRBV2 and TRBJ2-1; tentatively, D is TRBD2 (5 bases). Germline-derived CDR1 and CDR2 are SNHLY and FYNNEI. The CDR3 covers 16 residues. With 6 bases removed from V and 3 bases from J, the gap between germline ends came to 18 bases. The CDR3 nucleotides read TGTGCCAGCAGAGCTCAAGCGGAACTACGCTACAATGAGCAGTTCTTC. This translates into CASRAQAELRYNEQFF.

This chain joins TRBV4-1 and TRBJ2-5; the D gene is possibly TRBD2 (6 bases). The CDR3 spans 14 residues. Germline lookup yields CDR1 MGHRA and CDR2 YSYEKL. V lost 6 bases and J 7 bases, leaving 18 bases between the germline ends. CDR3 nucleotides: TGCGCCAGCAGTCAATCCGGGACTGGAGGGACCCAGTACTTC. Its translation: CASSQSGTGGTQYF.

The V call is TRBV6-6, the J call TRBJ2-5; weak D call: TRBD2 (6 bases). Deletions cut 1 base from V and 4 bases from J, with 7 bases between. CDR1 MNHNY and CDR2 SVGAGI come from the germline V gene (reference sequence). The CDR3 consists of 13 residues. CDR3 sequence reads: CASSYFGRETQYF. The CDR3 DNA sequence: TGTGCCAGCAGTTACTTCGGGAGAGAGACCCAGTACTTC.

This clone was observed a few times. V is TRBV19 and J is TRBJ1-1; 8 bases are shared with TRBD1. The germline V gene has CDR1 LNHDA and CDR2 SQIVND (reference sequence). With 7 bases clipped from V and 6 bases from J, the junction kept 13 bases outside the gene matches. The CDR3 runs to 15 residues. In nucleotides, the CDR3 is TGTGCCAGTACCCCGACAGGGGAACTACTCCCTGAAGCTTTCTTT. This encodes CASTPTGELLPEAFF.